One sample yielded the 31 T cell receptor beta chains listed below, sequenced in a study of control samples from healthy donors and cancer patients. The protocol was immunoSEQ multiplex PCR, while the TCRdb copy is restricted to in-frame clones and leaves out a portion. Of about 190,000 clones in the sample, approximately 95% are singletons; the top ten hold about 1.5%. The sample taken for sequencing was blood. Receptors were obtained from a man between 18 and 35 years old in good health.

The chain combines TRBV5-1 with TRBJ2-3; 11 nucleotides match TRBD2. V shed 4 bases, J shed 1 base, and the junction held 5 bases outside the gene matches. The CDR3 spans 16 residues. Germline CDR1 is SGHRS and CDR2 is YFSETQ. The CDR3 DNA follows: TGCGCCAGCAGCAGACCGGGACTAGCGGGCACAGATACGCAGTATTTT. Amino acids: CASSRPGLAGTDTQYF.

This chain connects TRBV6-5 to TRBJ1-2; D may be TRBD1 (5 bases). Germline V gene lookup returns CDR1 MNHEY and CDR2 SVGAGI. This CDR3 comprises 15 residues. V was pared by 0 bases and J by 7 bases, with 15 bases between. The CDR3 nucleotides read TGTGCCAGCAGTTACTCCGAGGGGTTTTTTTCTGGCTACACCTTC. It translates to CASSYSEGFFSGYTF.

This chain links TRBV11-2 with TRBJ1-1, with 10 bases matching TRBD1. The V and J ends lost 1 base and 10 bases, in that order; junction bases with no gene match: 6. The CDR3 covers 14 residues. Germline loops: CDR1 SGHAT, CDR2 FQNNGV. The CDR3: CASSLAGGTGVAFF. DNA for the CDR3: TGTGCCAGCAGCTTAGCTGGGGGGACAGGGGTAGCTTTCTTT.

The chain employs TRBV30 and TRBJ2-3, with 8 bases matching TRBD2. This CDR3 spans 14 amino acids. The V gene end was trimmed by 4 bases and the J gene end by 4 bases; junction bases not matched to a gene: 7. Germline V gene data show CDR1 as GTSNPN and CDR2 as SVGIG (reference sequence). CDR3 nucleotides: TGTGCCTGGAATGGGAACGGGGGGGCAGATACGCAGTATTTT. The encoded protein is CAWNGNGGADTQYF.

The rearrangement joins TRBV2 to TRBJ2-7, with 15 bases fitting TRBD2. The trim removed 4 bases at V and 4 bases at J, leaving 2 bases unmatched. CDR1 SNHLY and CDR2 FYNNEI come from the germline V gene. CDR3 size: 15 residues. The CDR3 bases are TGTGCCAGCAGTGGGACTAGCGGGGGGGCGTACGAGCAGTACTTC. Translated, it gives CASSGTSGGAYEQYF. The variable domain in full, completed from reference TRBV2 and TRBJ2-7, reads EPEVTQTPSHQVTQMGQEVILRCVPISNHLYFYWYRQILGQKVEFLVSFYNNEISEKSEIFDDQFSVERPDGSNFTLKIRSTKLEDSAMYFCASSGTSGGAYEQYFGPGTRLTVT.

The chain uses TRBV6-1 and TRBJ1-2, with TRBD1 matching 8 bases. This CDR3 spans 16 amino acids. Germline CDR1 MNHNS, CDR2 SASEGT. The ends lost 3 bases at V and 4 bases at J; junction bases unmatched: 10. In DNA, the CDR3 is TGTGCCAGCAGTGATCCTTACGGACAGGGAGTCTATGGCTACACCTTC. It encodes CASSDPYGQGVYGYTF.

V usage is TRBV6-6 and J usage is TRBJ1-4; D call uncertain. Per the germline V gene, CDR1 is MNHNY and CDR2 is SVGAGI (reference sequence). The CDR3 runs 16 residues. V was pared by 0 bases and J by 7 bases, with 15 bases between. The CDR3 sequence: CASSYSRNRGGEKLFF. The CDR3 DNA reads as TGTGCCAGCAGTTACTCCCGAAATAGAGGTGGTGAAAAACTGTTTTTT.

The chain couples TRBV30 to TRBJ1-2, with TRBD1 matching 9 bases. V lost 3 bases to trimming and J lost 8 bases; unmatched junction nucleotides: 7. Germline CDR1 GTSNPN, CDR2 SVGIG (reference sequence). The CDR3 has 13 residues. The CDR3 here is CAWSDTGGGGYTF. CDR3 nucleotide sequence: TGTGCCTGGAGCGATACAGGGGGCGGAGGCTACACCTTC.

This clone was recorded a few times. V and J are TRBV4-1 and TRBJ1-6; 9 bases align to TRBD1. There are 16 residues in the CDR3. Germline lookup yields CDR1 MGHRA and CDR2 YSYEKL. The V segment lost 3 bases and the J segment 6 bases; nucleotides outside the gene matches: 6. The chain's CDR3 is CASSQGQGISNSPLHF. CDR3 nucleotides: TGCGCCAGCAGCCAGGGACAGGGTATAAGTAATTCACCCCTCCACTTT.

The chain joins TRBV3-1 (or the pseudogene TRBV3-2) to TRBJ2-7; tentatively, D is TRBD2 (7 bases). Germline V gives CDR1 LGHDT, CDR2 YNNKEL (reference sequence). Trimming left V 4 bases short and J 4 bases short, with 20 bases between. The CDR3 totals 16 residues. The CDR3: CASSRSGGRSKYEQYF. CDR3 coding DNA: TGTGCCAGCAGCCGTTCGGGGGGCCGATCTAAGTACGAGCAGTACTTC.

V usage is TRBV10-2 and J usage is TRBJ1-2; no clear D. The CDR3 spans 10 residues. The V and J ends lost 10 bases and 8 bases respectively, with 11 bases between them. The germline V gene encodes CDR1 WSHSY and CDR2 SAAADI. DNA for the CDR3: TGCGCCACCCACTCGAGCGGCTACACCTTC. Translated, it gives CATHSSGYTF.

This sequence joins TRBV29-1 and TRBJ2-7, with 7 bases aligning to TRBD1. Germline CDR1 is SQVTM and CDR2 is ANQGSEA. With 7 bases clipped from V and 6 bases from J, the junction kept 9 bases outside the gene matches. CDR3 length equals 12 residues. CDR3 sequence (DNA): TGCAGCGCAAGGGACAGCGGAGGCGAGCAGTACTTC. Encoded protein: CSARDSGGEQYF.

The chain has TRBV5-8 and TRBJ2-7; possibly TRBD1 for D (8 bases). The germline V gene has CDR1 SGHTS and CDR2 YDEGEE. V dropped 4 bases and J dropped 3 bases, with 20 bases sitting between them. This CDR3 contains 16 residues. The CDR3 here is CASSGGRTGRGYEQYF. The CDR3 bases are TGTGCCAGCAGCGGCGGACGGACAGGGAGGGGCTACGAGCAGTACTTC.

The rearrangement links TRBV28 to TRBJ2-3; 11 positions match TRBD1. The CDR3 length is 15 residues. Per germline, CDR1 MDHEN and CDR2 SYDVKM. The V gene end was trimmed by 3 bases and the J gene end by 3 bases; junction bases not matched to a gene: 2. The CDR3 loop reads CASSLDRGRTDTQYF. The CDR3 nucleotides read TGTGCCAGCAGTTTGGACAGGGGGCGAACAGATACGCAGTATTTT. The variable domain in full, with the rest retrieved from reference TRBV28 and TRBJ2-3, is DVKVTQSSRYLVKRTGEKVFLECVQDMDHENMFWYRQDPGLGLRLIYFSYDVKMKEKGDIPEGYSVSREKKERFSLILESASTNQTSMYLCASSLDRGRTDTQYFGPGTRLTVL.

The gene calls are TRBV14 and TRBJ2-2; D call uncertain. CDR3 length: 19 residues. Germline CDR1 is SGHDN and CDR2 is FVKESK. V was trimmed by 4 bases and J by 1 base, leaving 22 bases between them. CDR3 sequence reads: CASSPKGRQLGRNTGELFF. The CDR3 nucleotides are TGTGCCAGCAGCCCTAAGGGCCGGCAACTCGGACGGAACACCGGGGAGCTGTTTTTT.

The chain joins TRBV11-2 to TRBJ1-3, with D possibly matching TRBD1 (5 bases). Germline lookup yields CDR1 SGHAT and CDR2 FQNNGV. This CDR3 contains 14 residues. The ends were cut back, 6 bases at V and 2 bases at J, with 11 bases in the middle. Written as DNA, the CDR3 is TGTGCCAGCAGACCCGGGACCGCTGGAAACACCATATATTTT. Protein product: CASRPGTAGNTIYF.

The chain has TRBV3-1 (or the pseudogene TRBV3-2) and TRBJ1-2; 7 bases map to TRBD1. Germline loops: CDR1 LGHDT, CDR2 YNNKEL (reference sequence). The CDR3 contains 14 residues. V was clipped by 6 bases and J by 8 bases; unmatched bases: 12. In nucleotides, the CDR3 is TGTGCCAGCAGTGACGACAGGGCCTCTTGGGGCTACACCTTC. Encoded protein: CASSDDRASWGYTF.

This clone was observed once. The J gene is TRBJ1-3, the V gene TRBV7-6; D is unclear. The CDR3 runs 15 residues. From germline, CDR1 is SGHVS and CDR2 FNYEAQ. Trimming removed 1 base at V and 0 bases at J, with 7 bases between. CDR3 in DNA: TGTGCCAGCAGCTTAGGTACGGCCTCTGGAAACACCATATATTTT. Its translation is CASSLGTASGNTIYF.

The CDR3: CASSLGGSSYNEQFF. The DNA of the CDR3 is TGCGCCAGCAGCTTGGGTGGGAGCTCCTACAATGAGCAGTTCTTC. The chain has TRBV5-1 and TRBJ2-1, with D possibly being TRBD2 (5 bases). The CDR3 has 15 residues. Trimming stripped 0 bases from V and 0 bases from J, with 7 bases between. Germline lookup yields CDR1 SGHRS and CDR2 YFSETQ.

The rearrangement joins TRBV6-1 to TRBJ1-4; 7 bases match TRBD1. CDR1 MNHNS and CDR2 SASEGT come from the germline V gene. Trimming at V came to 1 base and at J to 0 bases, leaving 8 bases not matched to a gene. CDR3 size: 18 residues. For the CDR3, the DNA is TGTGCCAGCAGTGAAGACCCCGGACAGGTTGCAACTAATGAAAAACTGTTTTTT. Translation gives CASSEDPGQVATNEKLFF.

This chain joins TRBV12-5 and TRBJ2-7; TRBD1 matches at 11 bases. J lost 6 bases, V lost 5 bases, and 6 bases had no gene match. This CDR3 comprises 14 residues. Germline V lookup: CDR1 LGHNT, CDR2 FRNRAP. The CDR3 is CASGMTGTGGEQYF. CDR3 sequence (DNA): TGTGCTAGTGGTATGACCGGGACAGGGGGCGAGCAGTACTTC.

The chain joins TRBV9 to TRBJ1-5, with D hard to call. In germline, CDR1 is SGDLS, CDR2 YYNGEE. V gave up 0 bases and J gave up 1 base, with 5 bases separating them. The CDR3 has 14 residues. The CDR3 protein is CASSVDNSNQPQHF. In DNA, the CDR3 is TGTGCCAGCAGCGTAGACAACAGCAATCAGCCCCAGCATTTT.

This rearrangement joins TRBV18 to TRBJ2-3; D is unresolved. There are 15 residues in the CDR3. The V gene's germline CDR1 is KGHSH and CDR2 LQKENI. V was pared by 1 base and J by 0 bases, with 8 bases between. The DNA of the CDR3 is TGTGCCAGCTCACCACTAGTAGCTAGCACAGATACGCAGTATTTT. Translating it yields CASSPLVASTDTQYF.

The gene calls are TRBV18 and TRBJ2-7; D possibly corresponds to TRBD1 (5 bases). Trimming removed 3 bases at V and 3 bases at J, with 12 bases between. This CDR3 has 14 amino acids. Per germline, CDR1 KGHSH and CDR2 LQKENI. In nucleotides, the CDR3 is TGTGCCAGCTCACCCTTAGACAGAAACTACGAGCAGTACTTC. Amino acids: CASSPLDRNYEQYF.

The V and J genes are TRBV5-1 and TRBJ2-1; D may be TRBD2 (5 bases). Trimming removed 0 bases at V and 6 bases at J, with 10 bases between. The CDR3 is 14 residues long. Looked up from germline, CDR1 is SGHRS and CDR2 is YFSETQ. The CDR3 spells CASSLVERLNEQFF. The DNA for the CDR3 is TGCGCCAGCAGCTTGGTAGAGCGGCTCAATGAGCAGTTCTTC.

V is TRBV25-1 and J is TRBJ1-6; D not certain. V lost 6 bases and J 6 bases, leaving 6 bases between the germline ends. CDR1 is MGHDK and CDR2 is SYGVNS in the germline V gene. This CDR3 comprises 12 residues. DNA for the CDR3: TGTGCCAGCAGGCCAGCTAATTCACCCCTCCACTTT. This codes for CASRPANSPLHF.

This clone was observed a single time. This chain links TRBV19 with TRBJ1-4, with a weak D call TRBD1 (6 bases). The ends were cut back, 7 bases at V and 8 bases at J, with 17 bases in the middle. Per the germline V gene, CDR1 is LNHDA and CDR2 is SQIVND (reference sequence). CDR3 size: 14 residues. CDR3 region: CASTPRGLEEKLFF. Written as DNA, the CDR3 is TGTGCCAGTACCCCGCGGGGGCTTGAGGAAAAACTGTTTTTT.

The chain uses TRBV5-1 and TRBJ1-2; the match to TRBD1 covers 7 bases. Germline V lookup: CDR1 SGHRS, CDR2 YFSETQ. The ends lost 4 bases at V and 10 bases at J; junction bases unmatched: 10. CDR3 length equals 13 residues. The CDR3 loop is CASSLRDSNFYTF. The CDR3 nucleotides read TGCGCCAGCAGCCTTAGGGACAGCAACTTCTACACCTTC.

The V gene is TRBV28, the J gene TRBJ1-2, with TRBD1 as a possible D gene (5 bases). Trimming stripped 6 bases from V and 5 bases from J, with 13 bases between. The CDR3 is 13 amino acids. Looked up from germline, CDR1 is MDHEN and CDR2 is SYDVKM. The CDR3 reads CASRIGGGYGYTF. For the CDR3, the DNA is TGTGCCAGCAGGATTGGGGGGGGATATGGCTACACCTTC.

The chain has TRBV19 and TRBJ1-2; D may be TRBD1 (6 bases). CDR3 length: 17 amino acids. In germline, CDR1 is LNHDA, CDR2 SQIVND (reference sequence). Trimming left V 4 bases short and J 5 bases short, with 23 bases between. The CDR3 is CASSNYLSLWTDYGYTF. In DNA form, the CDR3 reads TGTGCCAGTAGTAACTACCTGTCCCTATGGACAGATTATGGCTACACCTTC. The full variable domain, completed using reference TRBV19 and TRBJ1-2, is DGGITQSPKYLFRKEGQNVTLSCEQNLNHDAMYWYRQDPGQGLRLIYYSQIVNDFQKGDIAEGYSVSREKKESFPLTVTSAQKNPTAFYLCASSNYLSLWTDYGYTFGSGTRLTVV.

The CDR3 loop is CASSKALGAEDSSYEQYF. CDR3 sequence (DNA): TGTGCCAGCAGCAAAGCGCTCGGGGCGGAGGATAGCTCCTACGAGCAGTACTTC. The chain has TRBV21-1 and TRBJ2-7. TRBV21-1 is assigned pseudogene status. This CDR3 comprises 18 residues.